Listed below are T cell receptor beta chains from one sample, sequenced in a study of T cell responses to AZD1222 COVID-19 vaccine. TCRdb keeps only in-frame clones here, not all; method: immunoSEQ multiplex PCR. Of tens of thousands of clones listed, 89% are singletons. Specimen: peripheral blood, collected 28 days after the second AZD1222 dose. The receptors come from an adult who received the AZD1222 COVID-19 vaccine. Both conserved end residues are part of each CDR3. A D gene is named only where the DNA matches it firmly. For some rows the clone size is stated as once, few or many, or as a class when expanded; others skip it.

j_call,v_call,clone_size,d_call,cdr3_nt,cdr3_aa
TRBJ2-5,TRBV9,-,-,TGTGCCAGCAGCGCCGTTACAGGTTATCAAGAGACCCAGTACTTC,CASSAVTGYQETQYF
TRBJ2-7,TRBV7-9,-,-,TGTGCCAGCAGCTTAGCTGGCGAGCAGTACTTC,CASSLAGEQYF
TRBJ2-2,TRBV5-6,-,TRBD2,TGTGCCAGCAGCCCCACGGGAGGGAACACCGGGGAGCTGTTTTTT,CASSPTGGNTGELFF
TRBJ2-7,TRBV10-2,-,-,TGCGCCAGCAGTGATTCGGGCTCCTACGAGCAGTACTTC,CASSDSGSYEQYF
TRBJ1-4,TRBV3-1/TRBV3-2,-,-,TGTGCCAGCAGCCACACTCACAATGAAAAACTGTTTTTT,CASSHTHNEKLFF
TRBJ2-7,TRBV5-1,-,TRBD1,TGCGCCAGCAGCTTGACAGGGGGCTACGAGCAGTACTTC,CASSLTGGYEQYF
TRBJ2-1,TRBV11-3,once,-,TGTGCCAGCAGCTTTGAGGAGAACAATGAGCAGTTCTTC,CASSFEENNEQFF
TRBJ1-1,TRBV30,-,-,TGTGCCTGGAGTGGCCTTCCGGCTACGAACACTGAAGCTTTCTTT,CAWSGLPATNTEAFF
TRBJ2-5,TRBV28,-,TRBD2,TGTGCCAGCAGTTTCTCCTTAGCGGGAGGATACCAAGAGACCCAGTACTTC,CASSFSLAGGYQETQYF
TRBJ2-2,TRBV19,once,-,TGTGCCAGTAGTACACAGGGTAACACCGGGGAGCTGTTTTTT,CASSTQGNTGELFF
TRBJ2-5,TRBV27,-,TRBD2,TGTGCCAGCGGGACTAGCGGGACCGAGACCCAGTACTTC,CASGTSGTETQYF
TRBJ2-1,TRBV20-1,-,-,TGCAGGACTCAGGGTGAGCAGTTCTTC,CRTQGEQFF
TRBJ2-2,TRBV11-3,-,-,TGTGCCAGCAGCGCAGGGACATTCAACACCGGGGAGCTGTTTTTT,CASSAGTFNTGELFF
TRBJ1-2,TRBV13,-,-,TGTGCCAGCAGCTTAGGCCGACAGAGCGGAGGCTACACCTTC,CASSLGRQSGGYTF
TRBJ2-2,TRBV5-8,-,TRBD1,TGTGCCAGCAGCTTCCGTCCGGGTGGACCGCAGGGGGTGGTTGTGAGAGAGCTGTTTTTT,CASSFRPGGPQGVVVRELFF
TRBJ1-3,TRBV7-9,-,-,TGTGCCAGCAGCTCCGCCGGAGTCTCTGGAAACACCATATATTTT,CASSSAGVSGNTIYF
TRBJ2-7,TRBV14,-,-,TGTGCCAGCAGCCAGGTCAGGGGTTACGAGCAGTACTTC,CASSQVRGYEQYF
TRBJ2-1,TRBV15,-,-,TGTGCCACCAGCAGAGGTCGCTACAATGAGCAGTTCTTC,CATSRGRYNEQFF
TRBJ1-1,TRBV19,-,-,TGTGCCAGTAGCCAGGACAGAAGCCGTGAGAGGGCTTTCTTT,CASSQDRSRERAFF
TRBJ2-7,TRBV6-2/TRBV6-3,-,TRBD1,TGTGCCAGCAGTTTCTCCCGAGACAGGGCCTACGAGCAGTACTTC,CASSFSRDRAYEQYF
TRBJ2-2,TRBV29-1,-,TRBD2,TGCAGCGTTGAGGGACTAGCGGGAGGAGCCGGGGAGCTGTTTTTT,CSVEGLAGGAGELFF
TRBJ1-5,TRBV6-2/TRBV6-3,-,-,TGTGCCAGCAGTTACTCCAAGGGGGACGGAAGCAATCAGCCCCAGCATTTT,CASSYSKGDGSNQPQHF
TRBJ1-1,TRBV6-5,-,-,TGTGCCAGCCAAGAGGGGGTAGGCACTGAAGCTTTCTTT,CASQEGVGTEAFF
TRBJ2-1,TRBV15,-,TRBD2,TGTGCCACCAGCACCTCGGGGGGGTACTACAATGAGCAGTTCTTC,CATSTSGGYYNEQFF
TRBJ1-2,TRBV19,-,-,TGTGCCAGTAGTACCCCGATTGCGAACTATGGCTACACCTTC,CASSTPIANYGYTF
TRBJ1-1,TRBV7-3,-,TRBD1,TGTGCCAGCAGCATGACGGGACAGGGGAGGACTGAAGCTTTCTTT,CASSMTGQGRTEAFF
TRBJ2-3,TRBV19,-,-,TGTGCCAGTAGCCGCAGGCAGGGGTCCGGCTTAAGCACAGATACGCAGTATTTT,CASSRRQGSGLSTDTQYF
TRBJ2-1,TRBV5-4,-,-,TGTGCCAGCAGCTTGCGGGGGATCAATGAGCAGTTCTTC,CASSLRGINEQFF
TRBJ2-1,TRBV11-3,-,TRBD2,TGTGCCAGCAGCCCCGATCCCAAACTAGCGGGGGTTATTAATGAGCAGTTCTTC,CASSPDPKLAGVINEQFF
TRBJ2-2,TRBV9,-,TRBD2,TGTGCCAGCAGCGTAGTAGCGGGAGACCCGGTCACCGGGGAGCTGTTTTTT,CASSVVAGDPVTGELFF
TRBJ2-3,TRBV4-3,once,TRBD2,TGCGCCAGCAGCCAAGATCGCCTAGCGGGTCGCACAGATACGCAGTATTTT,CASSQDRLAGRTDTQYF
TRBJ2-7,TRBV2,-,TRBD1,TGTGCCAGCAGTGAGGGGACAGGCTCCTACGAGCAGTACTTC,CASSEGTGSYEQYF
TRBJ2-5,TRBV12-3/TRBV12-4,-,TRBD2,TGTGCCAGCAGGCCTTTGGGGGGGGAGACCCAGTACTTC,CASRPLGGETQYF
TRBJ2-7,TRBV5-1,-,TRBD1,TGCGCCAGCAGCTTGGATCTGGGACAGGGGGCCTACGAGCAGTACTTC,CASSLDLGQGAYEQYF
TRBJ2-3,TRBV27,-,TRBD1,TGTGCCAGCAGTTTCACAGGGGGCACAGATACGCAGTATTTT,CASSFTGGTDTQYF
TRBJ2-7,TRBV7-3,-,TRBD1,TGTGCCAGCAGCTTGGCAGGGGGCCCCTACGAGCAGTACTTC,CASSLAGGPYEQYF
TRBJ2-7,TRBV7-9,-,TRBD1,TGTGCCAGCAGCTTAGCCGGGACAGGGGGAATCTCCTACGAGCAGTACTTC,CASSLAGTGGISYEQYF
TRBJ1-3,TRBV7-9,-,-,TGTGCCAGCAGCTTTGTTATGCAGGGAAGCTCTGGAAACACCATATATTTT,CASSFVMQGSSGNTIYF
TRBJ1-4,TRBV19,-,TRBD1,TGTGCCAGTAGTATTCCGCGGGGGACAGGGGGTGAAAAACTGTTTTTT,CASSIPRGTGGEKLFF
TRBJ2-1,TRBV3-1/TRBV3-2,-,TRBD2,TGTGCCAGCAGCCAAGCGGGGGGGCCTCGGAATGAGCAGTTCTTC,CASSQAGGPRNEQFF
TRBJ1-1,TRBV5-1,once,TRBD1,TGCGCCAGCAGCGTGGGACAGGGAGACACTGAAGCTTTCTTT,CASSVGQGDTEAFF
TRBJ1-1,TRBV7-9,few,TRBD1,TGTGCCAGCAGCTTAAGGACAGGAAACACTGAAGCTTTCTTT,CASSLRTGNTEAFF
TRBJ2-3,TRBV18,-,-,TGTGCCAGCTCACCAAAGGATACGCAGTATTTT,CASSPKDTQYF
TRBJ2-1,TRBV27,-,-,TGTGCCAGCACCCCTACTCTCTGGGTAAATGAGCAGTTCTTC,CASTPTLWVNEQFF
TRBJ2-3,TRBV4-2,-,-,TGTGCCAGCAGCCAAGAAGGGACCCAGGAAGATACGCAGTATTTT,CASSQEGTQEDTQYF
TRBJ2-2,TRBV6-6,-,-,TGTGCCAGCAGTTACACCTGGACTCGTGCAGGGGAGCTGTTTTTT,CASSYTWTRAGELFF
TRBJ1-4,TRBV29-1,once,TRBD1,TGCAGCGTTGCGCCGGGACAGTCCAATGAAAAACTGTTTTTT,CSVAPGQSNEKLFF
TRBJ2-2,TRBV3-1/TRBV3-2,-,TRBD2,TGTGCCAGCAGGTTAGCGGGGGCGAACACCGGGGAGCTGTTTTTT,CASRLAGANTGELFF
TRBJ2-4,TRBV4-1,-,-,TGCGCCAGCAGCCAAGTACCAGGGAGGAATGACATTCAGTACTTC,CASSQVPGRNDIQYF
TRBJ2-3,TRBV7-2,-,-,TGTGCCAGCAGCTTACCTCATGGAGGGGATACGCAGTATTTT,CASSLPHGGDTQYF
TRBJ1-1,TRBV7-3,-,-,TGTGCCAGCAGCTCGGACAGGAACACTGAAGCTTTCTTT,CASSSDRNTEAFF
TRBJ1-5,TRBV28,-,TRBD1,TGTGCCAGCAGTCCACCGCGGGGAGGGGGCTTGGGTCAGCCCCAGCATTTT,CASSPPRGGGLGQPQHF
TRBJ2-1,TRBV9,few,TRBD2,TGTGCCAGCAGCGCTAGCGGGGGCTACAATGAGCAGTTCTTC,CASSASGGYNEQFF
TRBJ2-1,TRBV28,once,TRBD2,TGTGCCAGCAGTCCGGGGACTAGGGTTAATGAGCAGTTCTTC,CASSPGTRVNEQFF